This record covers a single T cell receptor (beta chain). The data are from a study of blood T cell repertoires in COVID-19. Study-level information: Donors in the United States, Italy and Spain gave samples during acute or convalescent COVID-19.

Original analysis: It was from reference gene primer amplification that nucleated cell counts were estimated. Sequencing used immunoSEQ multiplex PCR; TCRdb keeps in-frame clones, though not all of them. For V, J and clone size, that table is used; D and trimming come from the DNA. The sample lists more than 150,000 clones; 75% to 80% were seen once. The sequence came from a woman in her 70s with acute or convalescent COVID-19. The sample comprised peripheral blood.

CDR3 coding DNA: TGTGCCAGTAGTCCCCGACAGCAGCACGGGGGCTACACCTTC. Translating it yields CASSPRQQHGGYTF. V gene TRBV19 combines with J gene TRBJ1-2; TRBD1 might be the D (5 bases). The V gene's germline CDR1 is LNHDA and CDR2 SQIVND (reference sequence). The CDR3 covers 14 residues. Trimming removed 5 bases at V and 8 bases at J, with 18 bases between.